This T cell receptor beta chain was obtained from a study of cytomegalovirus exposure and HLA in healthy donors. Turning to the study itself: Among the 398 genotyped donors, more than 70% were placed in the Caucasian-associated ancestry cluster.

Primers for the PCR totalled 60 Vbeta and 13 Jbeta. Assay used: immunoSEQ multiplex PCR; TCRdb lists only in-frame clones, some missing. The sample lists around 180,000 clones, 80% to 90% seen once, with about 2.4% in the top ten. Between the trimmed V and J ends, which lost 3 bases and 5 bases, there was a span of 13 bases. The germline V gene encodes CDR1 SEHNR and CDR2 FQNEAQ (reference sequence). The CDR3 spans 15 residues. The receptor was isolated from a male donor in good health and CMV-seronegative. The rearrangement joins TRBV7-9 to TRBJ2-2; D is possibly TRBD2 (6 bases). The material sequenced was PBMCs. The CDR3 protein is CASSFAGGKTGELFF. For the CDR3, the DNA is TGTGCCAGCAGCTTCGCTGGGGGGAAAACCGGGGAGCTGTTTTTT.